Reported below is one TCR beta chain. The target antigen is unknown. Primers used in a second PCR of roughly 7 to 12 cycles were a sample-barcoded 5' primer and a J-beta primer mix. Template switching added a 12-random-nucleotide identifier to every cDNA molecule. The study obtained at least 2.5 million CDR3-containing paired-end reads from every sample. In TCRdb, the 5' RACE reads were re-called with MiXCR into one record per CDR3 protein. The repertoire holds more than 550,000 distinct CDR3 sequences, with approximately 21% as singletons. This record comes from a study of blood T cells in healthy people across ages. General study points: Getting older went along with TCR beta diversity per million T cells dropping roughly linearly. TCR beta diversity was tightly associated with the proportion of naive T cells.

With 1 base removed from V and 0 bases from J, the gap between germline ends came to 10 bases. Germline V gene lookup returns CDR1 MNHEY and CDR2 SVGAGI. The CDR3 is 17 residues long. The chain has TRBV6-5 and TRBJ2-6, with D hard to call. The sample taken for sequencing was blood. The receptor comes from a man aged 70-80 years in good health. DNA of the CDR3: TGTGCCAGCAGTTACTTCCGACCGAACTCTGGGGCCAACGTCCTGACTTTC. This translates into CASSYFRPNSGANVLTF.